These 21 T cell receptor beta chains were all obtained from the same sample, sequenced in a study of cytomegalovirus exposure and HLA in healthy donors. Primers: 60 Vbeta forward and 13 Jbeta reverse. Assay used: immunoSEQ multiplex PCR; TCRdb lists only in-frame clones, some missing. The sample table sets out tens of thousands of clones. Sequenced material: PBMCs. Source of these receptors: a human donor in good health.

J is TRBJ2-3 and V is TRBV5-6, with 11 bases matching TRBD1. J gave up 5 bases and V 1 base, and 6 bases lay outside the gene matches. The germline V gene has CDR1 SGHDT and CDR2 YYEEEE. The CDR3 is 16 residues long. This CDR3 is CASSLIGQGAGDTQYF. The CDR3 DNA follows: TGTGCCAGCAGCTTGATCGGACAGGGGGCTGGAGATACGCAGTATTTT.

The rearrangement joins TRBV6-1 to TRBJ1-1; the match to TRBD1 covers 8 bases. From germline, CDR1 is MNHNS and CDR2 SASEGT. V dropped 4 bases and J dropped 6; count of bases not matched to a gene: 7. There are 14 residues in the CDR3. The CDR3: CASSAGQGRSEAFF. The CDR3 bases are TGTGCCAGCAGTGCCGGACAGGGACGATCTGAAGCTTTCTTT.

A word on this clone: One end of the junction is discordant with germline, which a read error may explain. The chain recombines TRBV5-1 with TRBJ2-7; D gene unclear. This CDR3 has 13 residues. The germline V gene encodes CDR1 SGHRS and CDR2 YFSETQ. The CDR3 protein is CASSLAILSEQSF. CDR3 DNA: TGCGCCAGCAGCTTGGCCATTCTAAGCGAGCAGTCCTTC.

The rearrangement uses TRBV15 and TRBJ2-3; TRBD2 aligns across 9 bases. This CDR3 is 17 amino acids long. With 0 bases clipped from V and 5 bases from J, the junction kept 9 bases outside the gene matches. Germline CDR1 and CDR2: LNHNV and YYDKDF (reference sequence). CDR3: CATSREVAGADEDTQYF. CDR3 sequence (DNA): TGTGCCACCAGCAGAGAGGTAGCGGGGGCGGATGAAGATACGCAGTATTTT.

V and J are TRBV30 and TRBJ1-2; perhaps TRBD1 as D (6 bases). This CDR3 contains 13 residues. CDR1 GTSNPN and CDR2 SVGIG come from the germline V gene (reference sequence). The V end lost 3 bases, the J end lost 2 bases, and 10 bases lay between the germline ends. The CDR3 coding sequence is TGTGCCTGGAGCGAAAGGGGGAACTATGGCTACACCTTC. As protein: CAWSERGNYGYTF.

V usage is TRBV7-2 and J usage is TRBJ2-2; a possible D gene is TRBD1 (5 bases). The V and J ends lost 6 bases and 3 bases respectively, with 8 bases between them. The CDR3 extends over 13 amino acids. CDR1 and CDR2 (germline): SGHTA, FQGNSA. DNA for the CDR3: TGTGCCAGCAGAATACAGGACACCGGGGAGCTGTTTTTT. It translates to CASRIQDTGELFF.

This sequence joins TRBV30 and TRBJ2-3, with D perhaps TRBD1 (5 bases). This CDR3 region has 15 residues. The V end was cut by 0 bases, the J end by 3 bases, with 13 bases between. The V gene's germline CDR1 is GTSNPN and CDR2 SVGIG (reference sequence). CDR3: CAWSVLHQGTDTQYF. The CDR3 DNA follows: TGTGCCTGGAGTGTACTTCATCAGGGAACAGATACGCAGTATTTT.

The genes are TRBV19 and TRBJ1-2; 8 bases are shared with TRBD1. The CDR3 extends over 15 amino acids. Germline CDR1 and CDR2: LNHDA and SQIVND (reference sequence). V gave up 6 bases and J gave up 1 base; unmatched junction bases: 7. The CDR3 DNA reads TGTGCCAGTAGCGATCAGGGGGCAGGTAACTATGGCTACACCTTC. Its protein is CASSDQGAGNYGYTF.

The rearrangement links TRBV5-4 to TRBJ2-7, with D maybe TRBD1 (6 bases). This CDR3 has 17 amino acids. Per germline, CDR1 SGHNT and CDR2 YYREEE (reference sequence). V was trimmed by 4 bases and J by 3 bases, leaving 23 bases between them. The CDR3 region is CASSPGGIRGLGYEQYF. The CDR3 DNA reads as TGTGCCAGCAGCCCGGGTGGAATCAGGGGTCTCGGCTACGAGCAGTACTTC.

The rearrangement uses TRBV28 and TRBJ1-1; no firm D call. The CDR3 sequence is 14 residues long. Trimming stripped 2 bases from V and 1 base from J, with 8 bases between. Germline CDR1 reads MDHEN; CDR2 reads SYDVKM. Written as DNA, the CDR3 is TGTGCCAGCAGTTTAAGTGACTCGAACACTGAAGCTTTCTTT. Translation gives CASSLSDSNTEAFF.

The chain combines TRBV30 with TRBJ2-7; tentative D call: TRBD1 (6 bases). Trimming removed 7 bases from V and 5 bases from J, with 24 bases in between. Germline V gives CDR1 GTSNPN, CDR2 SVGIG (reference sequence). The CDR3 has 15 residues. CDR3 coding DNA: TGTGCCTCAACCCCCGGGACACCTTTAAGTGACGAGCAGTACTTC. Its protein product is CASTPGTPLSDEQYF. The full variable domain, in which reference TRBV30 and TRBJ2-7 provide the parts outside the CDR3, is SQTIHQWPATLVQPVGSPLSLECTVEGTSNPNLYWYRQAAGRGLQLLFYSVGIGQISSEVPQNLSASRPQDRQFILSSKKLLLSDSGFYLCASTPGTPLSDEQYFGPGTRLTVT.

This rearrangement joins TRBV5-6 to TRBJ2-7, with D possibly TRBD2 on 5 matching bases. V was clipped by 0 bases and J by 2 bases, with 15 bases between them. Germline lookup yields CDR1 SGHDT and CDR2 YYEEEE. This CDR3 has 16 amino acids. CDR3 coding DNA: TGTGCCAGCAGCTTGGATATGAGGGAAAAAGCCTACGAGCAGTACTTC. It yields the protein CASSLDMREKAYEQYF. Combining the CDR3 with reference TRBV5-6 and TRBJ2-7 gives the whole variable domain DAGVTQSPTHLIKTRGQQVTLRCSPKSGHDTVSWYQQALGQGPQFIFQYYEEEERQRGNFPDRFSGHQFPNYSSELNVNALLLGDSALYLCASSLDMREKAYEQYFGPGTRLTVT.

The J gene is TRBJ2-7, the V gene TRBV6-6; a possible D gene is TRBD1 (5 bases). Germline lookup yields CDR1 MNHNY and CDR2 SVGAGI (reference sequence). This CDR3 has 13 amino acids. V gave up 6 bases and J gave up 3 bases, with 12 bases separating them. CDR3 loop: CASSSTELYEQYF. DNA of the CDR3: TGTGCCAGCAGCTCGACAGAACTCTACGAGCAGTACTTC.

The V and J genes are TRBV30 and TRBJ1-6; perhaps TRBD1 as D (5 bases). V lost 4 bases to trimming and J lost 6 bases, with 10 bases between them. Germline V lookup: CDR1 GTSNPN, CDR2 SVGIG (reference sequence). This CDR3 spans 13 amino acids. CDR3 residues: CAWKGAVNSPLHF. The DNA for the CDR3 is TGTGCCTGGAAAGGGGCAGTTAATTCACCCCTCCACTTT.

The chain couples TRBV6-5 to TRBJ2-7, with 9 bases fitting TRBD1. Trimming at V came to 8 bases and at J to 5 bases, leaving 13 bases not matched to a gene. CDR1 is MNHEY and CDR2 is SVGAGI in the germline V gene. CDR3 size: 15 residues. CDR3 loop: CASGLLRDRANEQYF. The CDR3 DNA sequence: TGTGCCAGCGGGTTATTGCGGGACAGGGCTAACGAGCAGTACTTC.

The V call is TRBV18, the J call TRBJ1-2, with 11 bases aligning to TRBD1. Germline V lookup: CDR1 KGHSH, CDR2 LQKENI. The CDR3 consists of 15 residues. The junction had 5 bases not matched to a gene; V was cut back by 4 bases and J by 4 bases. CDR3 sequence reads: CASSRGQGESYGYTF. The DNA of the CDR3 is TGTGCCAGCTCACGGGGACAGGGGGAAAGCTATGGCTACACCTTC. Full variable domain (remainder filled in from reference TRBV18 and TRBJ1-2): NAGVMQNPRHLVRRRGQEARLRCSPMKGHSHVYWYRQLPEEGLKFMVYLQKENIIDESGMPKERFSAEFPKEGPSILRIQQVVRGDSAAYFCASSRGQGESYGYTFGSGTRLTVV.

Measured by frequency, this clone is medium-sized. The chain has TRBV27 and TRBJ2-7, with 7 bases matching TRBD1. Trimming took 5 bases from V and 1 from J; bases not matched to a gene: 5. CDR3 length: 14 amino acids. In germline, CDR1 is MNHEY, CDR2 SMNVEV (reference sequence). CDR3 sequence: CASSGQGDSYEQYF. In DNA form, the CDR3 reads TGTGCCAGCAGTGGGCAGGGGGATTCCTACGAGCAGTACTTC.

Remarks on this clone: Relative to the germline gene, one junction end is altered; a read error may explain this. The gene calls are TRBV30 and TRBJ1-4; no definite D call. There are 15 residues in the CDR3. Germline V gives CDR1 GTSNPN, CDR2 SVGIG (reference sequence). The CDR3: CAGSGTASTNEKLFF. CDR3 sequence (DNA): TGTGCCGGGAGTGGAACAGCTTCAACTAATGAAAAACTGTTTTTT.

This clone is medium-sized by frequency. The CDR3 loop is CASSLGGGSVNEKLFF. The CDR3 coding sequence is TGTGCCAGCAGCTTAGGGGGGGGAAGCGTTAATGAAAAACTGTTTTTT. The chain employs TRBV7-9 and TRBJ1-4, with TRBD1 as a possible D gene (5 bases). V dropped 1 base and J dropped 4 bases, with 13 bases sitting between them. The CDR3 length is 16 residues. The V gene's germline CDR1 is SEHNR and CDR2 FQNEAQ (reference sequence).

The chain recombines TRBV28 with TRBJ2-5, with TRBD2 matching over 7 bases. This CDR3 is built from 15 residues. Trimming removed 3 bases from V and 3 bases from J; junction bases left unmatched: 7. CDR1 and CDR2 from the germline V gene are MDHEN and SYDVKM. The CDR3 spells CASSFPQAGEETQYF. Written as DNA, the CDR3 is TGTGCCAGCAGTTTCCCACAGGCGGGGGAAGAGACCCAGTACTTC.

This chain joins TRBV11-2 and TRBJ2-7; 10 bases fit TRBD1. CDR3 length: 16 residues. V was pared by 5 bases and J by 3 bases, with 10 bases of the junction left unmatched. Germline CDR1 and CDR2: SGHAT and FQNNGV. The CDR3 protein is CASSPGGQGVGYEQYF. In DNA, the CDR3 is TGTGCCAGCAGCCCCGGAGGACAGGGGGTCGGCTACGAGCAGTACTTC.